These 26 T cell receptor beta chains were all obtained from the same sample, sequenced in a study of identical twins. TCRdb called the 5' RACE reads again in MiXCR, with one record for every CDR3 protein. Of 420,000 or so distinct CDR3 sequences listed, 18% are singletons. Sequencing was performed on naive T cells sorted from blood. All receptors come from a man aged 45-65 years in good health.

There are many counts of this clonotype. The rearrangement links TRBV12-3 or TRBV12-4 to TRBJ2-5, with TRBD2 identical over 9 bases. With 5 bases clipped from V and 7 bases from J, the junction kept 8 bases outside the gene matches. CDR3 length equals 14 residues. The CDR3 is CASSPQGTSRTQYF. CDR3 nucleotide sequence: TGTGCCAGCAGTCCACAGGGGACTAGCCGGACCCAGTACTTC.

The V and J genes are TRBV15 and TRBJ1-5; 9 bases map to TRBD1. Germline loops: CDR1 LNHNV, CDR2 YYDKDF (reference sequence). J was trimmed by 4 bases and V by 1 base; bases with no gene match: 5. The CDR3 runs 16 residues. The CDR3 region is CATSRVQGQGNQPQHF. CDR3 DNA sequence: TGTGCCACCAGCAGAGTTCAGGGACAGGGTAATCAGCCCCAGCATTTT. Variable domain in full (rest from reference TRBV15 and TRBJ1-5): DAMVIQNPRYQVTQFGKPVTLSCSQTLNHNVMYWYQQKSSQAPKLLFHYYDKDFNNEADTPDNFQSRRPNTSFCFLDIRSPGLGDTAMYLCATSRVQGQGNQPQHFGDGTRLSIL.

There are many counts of this clonotype. The rearrangement uses TRBV6-5 and TRBJ1-1; D not resolved. The CDR3 runs to 16 residues. V was cut by 6 bases and J by 0 bases, with 17 bases left in between. The V gene's germline CDR1 is MNHEY and CDR2 SVGAGI. CDR3 sequence: CASSLTWAQMNTEAFF. DNA of the CDR3: TGTGCCAGCAGCTTAACTTGGGCACAGATGAACACTGAAGCTTTCTTT.

As DNA, the CDR3 is TGCGCCAGCAGCTTGCCTAGCGGAGGGCTCCCGAGCACAGATACGCAGTATTTT. It yields the protein CASSLPSGGLPSTDTQYF. This chain links TRBV5-1 with TRBJ2-3, with 7 positions matching TRBD2. The CDR3 consists of 18 residues. Germline V CDR1 and CDR2: SGHRS, YFSETQ. V trimming: 1 base; J trimming: 0 bases; junction bases outside the gene matches: 11. Variable domain in full (rest from reference TRBV5-1 and TRBJ2-3): KAGVTQTPRYLIKTRGQQVTLSCSPISGHRSVSWYQQTPGQGLQFLFEYFSETQRNKGNFPGRFSGRQFSNSRSEMNVSTLELGDSALYLCASSLPSGGLPSTDTQYFGPGTRLTVL.

This clonotype was seen a few times. The CDR3 reads CSVGTSARINEQFF. CDR3 nucleotide sequence: TGCAGTGTCGGGACTAGCGCACGCATCAATGAGCAGTTCTTC. The chain has TRBV20-1 and TRBJ2-1; 10 nucleotides agree with TRBD2. The CDR3 loop spans 14 amino acids. Germline loops: CDR1 DFQATT, CDR2 SNEGSKA (reference sequence). V shed 7 bases, J shed 6 bases, and the junction held 9 bases outside the gene matches.

The chain has TRBV7-2 and TRBJ2-1; 7 positions match TRBD2. CDR3 length: 13 residues. Germline V gene data show CDR1 as SGHTA and CDR2 as FQGNSA. V lost 4 bases and J lost 14; bases outside the gene matches: 11. CDR3 loop: CASSSVAGTNKFF. In DNA, the CDR3 is TGTGCCAGCAGCTCAGTTGCTGGGACTAATAAGTTCTTC.

V gene TRBV7-9 combines with J gene TRBJ2-1; 13 bases line up with TRBD2. CDR3 length: 17 amino acids. J lost 4 bases, V lost 5 bases, and 8 bases had no gene match. Germline CDR1 and CDR2: SEHNR and FQNEAQ (reference sequence). In nucleotides, the CDR3 is TGTGCCAGCAGCACGGGACTAGCGGGGTTACCTTACAATGAGCAGTTCTTC. It encodes CASSTGLAGLPYNEQFF.

The rearrangement uses TRBV12-3 or TRBV12-4 and TRBJ1-5; D not certain. CDR3 length: 13 amino acids. Deletions cut 6 bases from V and 2 bases from J, with 8 bases between. CDR3 protein: CASSSSGNQPQHF. The CDR3, as DNA: TGTGCCAGCAGCTCCTCCGGCAATCAGCCCCAGCATTTT.

Only a few counts were recorded for this clonotype. The chain carries TRBV7-9 and TRBJ1-2; D perhaps matches TRBD1 (5 bases). Trimming shortened V by 4 bases and J by 5 bases, and 11 bases separated the two germline ends. Germline V gene data show CDR1 as SEHNR and CDR2 as FQNEAQ (reference sequence). The CDR3 sequence is 13 residues long. The CDR3 sequence: CASSSRTIYGYTF. The CDR3 region has the DNA TGTGCCAGCAGCTCGAGGACAATTTATGGCTACACCTTC.

The sample holds a few counts of this clonotype. The rearrangement links TRBV28 to TRBJ2-7; TRBD2 agrees at 10 bases. CDR3 length: 15 residues. Germline V gene lookup returns CDR1 MDHEN and CDR2 SYDVKM. Trimming at V came to 6 bases and at J to 1 base, leaving 6 bases not matched to a gene. Here the CDR3 reads CASRTSGSMSYEQYF. The CDR3 DNA reads TGTGCCAGCAGGACTAGCGGGTCGATGTCCTACGAGCAGTACTTC. Full variable domain (outside the CDR3, taken from reference TRBV28 and TRBJ2-7): DVKVTQSSRYLVKRTGEKVFLECVQDMDHENMFWYRQDPGLGLRLIYFSYDVKMKEKGDIPEGYSVSREKKERFSLILESASTNQTSMYLCASRTSGSMSYEQYFGPGTRLTVT.

This clonotype was detected many times. This chain links TRBV12-3 or TRBV12-4 with TRBJ2-6; D is unclear. Trimming stripped 5 bases from V and 2 bases from J, with 4 bases between. This CDR3 has 13 amino acids. The CDR3 region is CASSLTGANVLTF. Here the CDR3 DNA reads TGTGCCAGCAGTCTAACTGGGGCCAACGTCCTGACTTTC.

This clonotype was seen a few times. CDR3 residues: CASGLSGDDTQYF. The CDR3 nucleotides read TGTGCCAGCGGCCTCTCGGGGGACGATACGCAGTATTTT. The gene calls are TRBV6-1 and TRBJ2-3; D may be TRBD2 (6 bases). Trimming took 8 bases from V and 6 from J, leaving 15 bases between them. Germline V lookup: CDR1 MNHNS, CDR2 SASEGT. The CDR3 length is 13 residues.

A few counts support this clonotype. This chain connects TRBV12-3 or TRBV12-4 to TRBJ1-4; D perhaps matches TRBD1 (6 bases). CDR3 length: 14 residues. The germline V and J ends were trimmed by 4 bases and 2 bases, with 8 bases remaining between them. Written as DNA, the CDR3 is TGTGCCAGCAGTTGGACAGCGACTAATGAAAAACTGTTTTTT. Protein sequence: CASSWTATNEKLFF.

This clonotype showed up just once. The chain joins TRBV6-5 to TRBJ2-7; 9 nucleotides align to TRBD1. The CDR3 runs 16 residues. Per germline, CDR1 MNHEY and CDR2 SVGAGI. V shed 0 bases and J 3 bases; nucleotides not matched to a gene: 6. DNA for the CDR3: TGTGCCAGCAGTTACTCCTCGGACAGGGGTGGCTACGAGCAGTACTTC. It encodes CASSYSSDRGGYEQYF.

V gene TRBV12-5 combines with J gene TRBJ2-2, with D unresolved. Trimming left V 3 bases short and J 0 bases short, with 2 bases between. This CDR3 contains 13 residues. Germline V gives CDR1 LGHNT, CDR2 FRNRAP. The CDR3 reads CASGLPNTGELFF. The DNA of the CDR3 is TGTGCTAGTGGTTTACCGAACACCGGGGAGCTGTTTTTT.

This clonotype was recorded many times. The chain joins TRBV12-3 or TRBV12-4 to TRBJ1-1; possibly TRBD1 for D (5 bases). This CDR3 spans 14 amino acids. Trimming removed 0 bases at V and 0 bases at J, with 5 bases between. The CDR3 DNA follows: TGTGCCAGCAGTTTAGCCAGGGTGAACACTGAAGCTTTCTTT. This gives the protein CASSLARVNTEAFF.

This clonotype turned up a few times. The CDR3, as DNA: TGTGCCAGTACAAGGCTAGCGGAAGAGACCCAGTACTTC. It is translated as CASTRLAEETQYF. The rearrangement uses TRBV7-2 and TRBJ2-5; 7 bases fit TRBD2. The CDR3 extends over 13 amino acids. Per the germline V gene, CDR1 is SGHTA and CDR2 is FQGNSA. Losses at the gene ends were 9 bases for V and 3 bases for J; bases not matched to a gene: 7.

This clonotype has a handful of counts. The chain employs TRBV5-1 and TRBJ2-6; D ambiguous. Trimming cost V 0 bases and J 4 bases, with 11 bases left between them. This CDR3 contains 16 residues. Germline V gene sequence: CDR1 SGHRS, CDR2 YFSETQ. As DNA, the CDR3 is TGCGCCAGCAGCTTGGCCGTGACGCTAGGGGCCAACGTCCTGACTTTC. The encoded protein is CASSLAVTLGANVLTF.

The CDR3 reads CASSSQGHPYNEQFF. In DNA, the CDR3 is TGTGCCAGCAGTTCACAGGGACATCCTTACAATGAGCAGTTCTTC. The chain recombines TRBV6-5 with TRBJ2-1; possible D gene TRBD1, 6 bases. Looked up from germline, CDR1 is MNHEY and CDR2 is SVGAGI. Trimming took 4 bases from V and 4 from J, leaving 14 bases between them. This CDR3 spans 15 amino acids.

The chain has TRBV6-2 or TRBV6-3 and TRBJ2-1, with TRBD2 matching 7 bases. The ends lost 5 bases at V and 8 bases at J; junction bases unmatched: 15. CDR1 MNHEY and CDR2 SVGEGT come from the germline V gene. CDR3 length equals 16 residues. The CDR3 is CASSTLRGRATDEQFF. The CDR3 DNA is TGTGCCAGCAGTACCCTTCGAGGGAGGGCGACGGATGAGCAGTTCTTC.

The chain uses TRBV11-1 and TRBJ2-2; 12 bases match TRBD1. The CDR3 runs 18 residues. J was trimmed by 5 bases and V by 5 bases; bases with no gene match: 12. Germline CDR1 SGHAT, CDR2 FQDESV (reference sequence). The CDR3 sequence: CASSPSRDRGRNTGELFF. The CDR3 bases are TGTGCCAGCAGCCCGTCGAGGGACAGGGGGCGGAATACCGGGGAGCTGTTTTTT. Full variable domain (rest looked up from reference TRBV11-1 and TRBJ2-2): EAEVAQSPRYKITEKSQAVAFWCDPISGHATLYWYRQILGQGPELLVQFQDESVVDDSQLPKDRFSAERLKGVDSTLKIQPAELGDSAMYLCASSPSRDRGRNTGELFFGEGSRLTVL.

This clonotype appeared a few times. The CDR3 is CASSLDGRGSPLHF. The CDR3 DNA follows: TGTGCCAGCAGTTTAGACGGGAGAGGATCACCCCTCCACTTT. The J gene is TRBJ1-6, the V gene TRBV12-3 or TRBV12-4; D is ambiguous. Trimming removed 1 base from V and 10 bases from J, with 11 bases in between. The CDR3 length is 14 residues.

This clonotype was seen ten or more times. The chain has TRBV20-1 and TRBJ1-1, with D unclear. CDR1 and CDR2 (germline): DFQATT, SNEGSKA (reference sequence). Trimming pared 3 bases from V and 6 bases from J, leaving 8 bases between. This CDR3 is built from 11 residues. CDR3 loop: CSASRAAEAFF. DNA of the CDR3: TGCAGTGCTAGTCGGGCCGCTGAAGCTTTCTTT.

The CDR3 sequence is CASRTSGDHNEQFF. The CDR3 DNA reads TGTGCCAGCAGGACTAGCGGAGACCACAATGAGCAGTTCTTC. The chain joins TRBV12-3 or TRBV12-4 to TRBJ2-1; 9 bases are shared with TRBD2. V shed 6 bases, J shed 5 bases, and the junction held 5 bases outside the gene matches. The CDR3 totals 14 residues.

V usage is TRBV5-1 and J usage is TRBJ2-3; 13 positions agree with TRBD2. CDR3 size: 17 residues. Germline CDR1 reads SGHRS; CDR2 reads YFSETQ. V was clipped by 2 bases and J by 2 bases; unmatched bases: 5. Here the CDR3 reads CASSFRLAGGITDTQYF. CDR3 in DNA: TGCGCCAGCAGCTTCCGACTAGCGGGGGGAATCACAGATACGCAGTATTTT.

The chain joins TRBV7-9 to TRBJ2-1; D is ambiguous. Looked up from germline, CDR1 is SEHNR and CDR2 is FQNEAQ (reference sequence). There are 14 residues in the CDR3. Trimming stripped 1 base from V and 4 bases from J, with 8 bases between. The CDR3 protein is CASSLEPAYNEQFF. The CDR3, as DNA: TGTGCCAGCAGCTTAGAACCCGCATACAATGAGCAGTTCTTC.